This TCR beta chain was profiled in a study of blood T cells in healthy people across ages. Combining a sample-barcoded 5' primer with a J-beta primer mix, a second PCR ran for about 6 to 11 cycles. A tag from a template-switch adaptor with 12 random nucleotides marked each cDNA molecule. TCRdb reprocessed the 5' RACE reads via MiXCR and lists one record per CDR3 protein. This table holds about 970,000 distinct CDR3 sequences, 45% to 60% found once. The CDR3 length is 14 residues. CDR1 MNHEY and CDR2 SVGAGI come from the germline V gene. Germline trimming cut 6 bases from V and 7 bases from J; bases unmatched to any gene: 9. At least 7 million PBMCs were isolated per sample.

V gene TRBV6-5 combines with J gene TRBJ2-7, with TRBD1 identical over 10 bases. The TCR originated in an older woman in good health. The source material was blood. The CDR3 is CASRSGTGDHEQYF. The CDR3 DNA is TGTGCCAGCAGATCCGGGACAGGGGATCATGAGCAGTACTTC.